This T cell receptor (beta chain) was recovered during a study of OX40 agonist ivuxolimab in advanced cancers. About the study as a whole: The costimulatory receptor OX40 (CD134) was targeted by ivuxolimab, a fully human IgG2 agonistic monoclonal antibody. Intravenous ivuxolimab was administered to patients every 2 weeks at six dose levels: 0.01, 0.1, 0.3, 1.5, 3 and 10 mg/kg. Of the roughly 52 patients in dose escalation, some 20 had hepatocellular carcinoma, approximately 15 had melanoma, 9 had renal cell carcinoma and 9 had head and neck cancer. A male proportion of roughly 85% and a mean age of approximately 61 years, ranging from about 23 to 90, were recorded for the dose-escalation cohort. Prior anti-PD-1, anti-PD-L1 or anti-CTLA-4 therapy was permitted, and about two fifths of dose-escalation patients had received checkpoint inhibitors. Three dose-escalation patients achieved partial responses, one with hepatocellular carcinoma and two with cutaneous melanoma. Peripheral TCRbeta sequencing was intended to test whether TCR sequence diversity was altered and clonal T-cell expansion was caused by ivuxolimab. The paper covers the monotherapy dose-escalation part of the phase I ivuxolimab trial, which included N of about 50 patients.

This clone was seen once. Its antigen specificity is not known. Per-base qualities were not stored, and no clone one base away is much larger. Patients with a history of autoimmune disease or receiving systemic immunosuppression were excluded from the trial. In every dose cohort, peripheral blood was drawn for TCR sequencing at baseline, cycle 4 day 1, and cycle 7 day 1. The samples were drawn from a first-in-human, open-label, multicenter phase I dose-escalation trial of ivuxolimab. Adults with locally advanced or metastatic melanoma, renal cell carcinoma, hepatocellular carcinoma or head and neck squamous cell carcinoma were enrolled in the trial. Before TCR sequencing, CD4+ T cells and CD8+ T cells from peripheral blood were sorted into separate populations. For sequencing of the TCRbeta CDR3 region, genomic DNA was extracted from the sorted cells. The immunoSEQ Assay was used to sequence the TCRbeta CDR3 regions. TCRdb carries this immuneACCESS record with in-frame sequences only. Its versions omit some clonotypes, under half of them owing to an unresolved V gene in the studies checked, with the rest unexplained. The sample table shows roughly 90,000 clones, and roughly 93% are seen once. The ten largest clonotypes hold 0.7% to 0.9% of the sample.

The CDR3 numbers 18 residues from cysteine through phenylalanine. Just the 54-base CDR3 DNA is kept, in frame starting at base 1. The V end loses 6 bases and the J end loses 1 base, and a stretch of 25 bases separates them. Based on the germline V gene, the CDR1 and CDR2 sequences are SGHAT and FQNNGV. What the work shows at the level of the full study, not this receptor alone: Low levels of normalized T-cell clonal expansion were also shown by some nonresponding patients. Partial responders in the 0.1-3.0 mg/kg groups had among the lowest normalized peripheral clonal expansion, especially among CD8+ T cells. At doses of 0.1 to 3.0 mg/kg, clonal expansion of both CD4+ and CD8+ blood T cells was observed from baseline to week 6. Which antigens the clonally expanded peripheral T cells were specific for was not determined. After ivuxolimab, CD8+ T cells had more expanded clones than CD4+ T cells on average.

The V and J genes are TRBV11-2 and TRBJ2-7; a tentative D match to TRBD2 spans 7 bases. Source: CD4+ or CD8+ T cells sorted from blood, taken in a trial of the OX40 agonist ivuxolimab. This TCR was sampled from an adult with an advanced solid tumor such as melanoma, head and neck, liver or kidney cancer. The nucleotide sequence reads as follows: TGTGCCAGCAGGTCCCTCGGCGGGGGACACAGGATTTCCTACGAGCAGTACTTC. Its protein is CASRSLGGGHRISYEQYF.